The 16 T cell receptor beta chains below all came from one sample that was sequenced in a study of CD8+CD57+ T cells in acquired aplastic anemia. Genomic DNA served as template for TCR beta VDJ and CDR3 profiling. From the reads, TCRdb called clonotypes with MiXCR, one entry per CDR3 protein. The table lists some 200,000 distinct CDR3 sequences, around 48% of them singletons. Individuals selected for sequencing had exhibited CD8+CD57+ cell expansion on flow cytometry. Sequencing was carried out using sorted CD4+, CD8+, or CD8+CD57+ T cells (not recorded which) from PBMCs. The receptors here all came from a human donor with aplastic anemia.

The chain joins TRBV19 to TRBJ1-6; D remains ambiguous. Germline-derived CDR1 and CDR2 are LNHDA and SQIVND (reference sequence). V was cut by 7 bases and J by 5 bases, with 15 bases left in between. CDR3 size: 15 residues. CDR3 coding DNA: TGTGCCAGTAACCGTGGCCAATTTGATAATTCACCCCTCCACTTT. Its protein is CASNRGQFDNSPLHF. Together with reference TRBV19 and TRBJ1-6, the CDR3 gives the full variable domain: DGGITQSPKYLFRKEGQNVTLSCEQNLNHDAMYWYRQDPGQGLRLIYYSQIVNDFQKGDIAEGYSVSREKKESFPLTVTSAQKNPTAFYLCASNRGQFDNSPLHFGNGTRLTVT.

The rearrangement joins TRBV10-3 to TRBJ1-3; 8 bases are shared with TRBD1. Unmatched junction bases numbered 2, after V lost 5 bases and J lost 2 bases. The CDR3 extends over 14 amino acids. The germline gives CDR1 ENHRY, CDR2 SYGVKD. CDR3 loop: CAISKTGAGNTIYF. Written as DNA, the CDR3 is TGTGCCATCAGTAAGACAGGGGCTGGAAACACCATATATTTT.

The rearrangement links TRBV27 to TRBJ2-3; D is unclear. The ends were cut back, 3 bases at V and 2 bases at J, with 12 bases in the middle. Germline CDR1 and CDR2: MNHEY and SMNVEV (reference sequence). CDR3 length: 15 residues. This chain's CDR3 is CASSLGRTYTDTQYF. DNA of the CDR3: TGTGCCAGCAGTTTGGGTAGAACCTACACAGATACGCAGTATTTT.

The chain joins TRBV5-1 to TRBJ1-1; 8 nucleotides align to TRBD1. V was pared by 4 bases and J by 2 bases, with 16 bases of the junction left unmatched. The CDR3 covers 18 residues. Germline V gene lookup returns CDR1 SGHRS and CDR2 YFSETQ. The CDR3 region is CASSLSAWAGGFNTEAFF. As DNA, the CDR3 is TGCGCCAGCAGCCTTAGCGCGTGGGCAGGGGGCTTCAACACTGAAGCTTTCTTT.

V is TRBV19 and J is TRBJ1-5, with TRBD1 identical over 10 bases. Trimming cost V 3 bases and J 6 bases; bases outside gene matches: 2. Germline assignment: CDR1 LNHDA and CDR2 SQIVND (reference sequence). The CDR3 spans 14 residues. CDR3 loop: CASSIRDRGQPQHF. The CDR3 DNA is TGTGCCAGTAGTATCAGGGACAGGGGTCAGCCCCAGCATTTT.

Ten or more counts support this clonotype. V usage is TRBV12-3 or TRBV12-4 and J usage is TRBJ1-2; 7 nucleotides align to TRBD1. With 1 base clipped from V and 2 bases from J, the junction kept 4 bases outside the gene matches. The CDR3 spans 15 residues. The DNA for the CDR3 is TGTGCCAGCAGTTTAGATGCAGGGGGGAACTATGGCTACACCTTC. Its translation: CASSLDAGGNYGYTF.

The chain carries TRBV9 and TRBJ2-5, with 9 bases matching TRBD2. V dropped 0 bases and J dropped 1; count of bases not matched to a gene: 10. Germline V gives CDR1 SGDLS, CDR2 YYNGEE. The CDR3 length is 18 residues. This chain's CDR3 is CASSVGGSASGAQETQYF. The CDR3 region has the DNA TGTGCCAGCAGCGTAGGAGGTTCGGCTAGCGGGGCCCAAGAGACCCAGTACTTC.

The CDR3 bases are TGTGCCAGCAGTGCCCGGGACAGGGGCTACGAGCAGTACTTC. As protein: CASSARDRGYEQYF. V and J are TRBV25-1 and TRBJ2-7; 10 bases are a match to TRBD1. The V gene end was trimmed by 4 bases and the J gene end by 3 bases; junction bases not matched to a gene: 3. The CDR3 length is 14 residues. Germline-derived CDR1 and CDR2 are MGHDK and SYGVNS.

CDR3 in DNA: TGTGCCTGGAGTCCAAGTCGGTCCTACGAGCAGTACTTC. It codes for CAWSPSRSYEQYF. The genes are TRBV30 and TRBJ2-7; no clear D. Germline loops: CDR1 GTSNPN, CDR2 SVGIG (reference sequence). Between the trimmed V and J ends, which lost 2 bases and 1 base, there was a span of 9 bases. The CDR3 contains 13 residues.

In regard to this clonotype: This may come from a read error, since a much larger clone is one base off. Because the CDR3 is missing its conserved closing phenylalanine or tryptophan, this is likely a read error. The V gene is TRBV2, the J gene TRBJ1-1; 7 bases are a match to TRBD1. Germline V gene sequence: CDR1 SNHLY, CDR2 FYNNEI. V lost 4 bases and J lost 5; bases outside the gene matches: 7. The CDR3 spans 14 residues. DNA for the CDR3: TGTGCCAGCAGTGCCACAGGGGTCGGGACTGAAGCTTTCTCT. It yields the protein CASSATGVGTEAFS.

The chain links TRBV15 to TRBJ1-2; the D gene is possibly TRBD1 (5 bases). Germline CDR1 reads LNHNV; CDR2 reads YYDKDF (reference sequence). This CDR3 is built from 14 residues. V was shortened by 5 bases and J by 6 bases, with 16 bases between the two germline ends. In DNA, the CDR3 is TGTGCCACCAGCCAGACGGGGGAGTATGATGGCTACACCTTC. It codes for CATSQTGEYDGYTF.

This sequence joins TRBV27 and TRBJ2-7; D possibly corresponds to TRBD2 (5 bases). The CDR3 spans 16 residues. V dropped 4 bases and J dropped 6 bases, with 22 bases sitting between them. Per the germline V gene, CDR1 is MNHEY and CDR2 is SMNVEV (reference sequence). The DNA for the CDR3 is TGTGCCAGCAGTTCAGCCCTACCAAAGGCCGGAGGCGAGCAGTACTTC. As protein: CASSSALPKAGGEQYF.

This clonotype was seen at least ten times. This rearrangement joins TRBV19 to TRBJ2-3; tentatively, D is TRBD2 (6 bases). Germline assignment: CDR1 LNHDA and CDR2 SQIVND (reference sequence). The CDR3 sequence is 13 residues long. Trimming pared 5 bases from V and 5 bases from J, leaving 11 bases between. The CDR3 sequence is CASSRGLRDTQYF. The CDR3 bases are TGTGCCAGTAGTCGGGGACTCAGAGATACGCAGTATTTT.

For this clonotype: Sequence at one end of the junction differs from germline and may be a read error. The chain recombines TRBV10-2 with TRBJ2-1; D is possibly TRBD1 or TRBD2 (6 bases each). The length of the CDR3 is 10 residues. Germline CDR1 is WSHSY and CDR2 is SAAADI. This CDR3 reads CVTGAGEQFF. DNA for the CDR3: TGTGTCACGGGGGCCGGGGAGCAGTTCTTC.

The V call is TRBV27, the J call TRBJ1-2, with D possibly matching TRBD1 (5 bases). V was clipped by 5 bases and J by 7 bases, with 23 bases between them. This CDR3 comprises 16 residues. Per the germline V gene, CDR1 is MNHEY and CDR2 is SMNVEV (reference sequence). The CDR3 region is CASSQGGGTFVFGYTF. The CDR3 coding sequence is TGTGCCAGCAGTCAAGGCGGAGGGACGTTTGTTTTTGGCTACACCTTC.

Details on this clonotype: At one end the junction does not follow the germline gene, possibly because of a read error. J is TRBJ2-3 and V is TRBV2; 9 bases are a match to TRBD2. This CDR3 is built from 12 residues. Germline V CDR1 and CDR2: SNHLY, FYNNEI. Here the CDR3 reads CAGRRGGDTQYF. Written as DNA, the CDR3 is TGTGCCGGCAGGCGGGGGGGGGATACGCAGTATTTT.